Listed here are 17 T cell receptor beta chains from one sample, sequenced in a study of blood T cell repertoires in COVID-19. The data were produced by immunoSEQ multiplex PCR, yet TCRdb's version contains in-frame clones alone and is incomplete. Found here are 160,000 or so clones, around 81% of them singletons; the top ten hold 4.5% to 7.5%. The specimen was PBMCs or T cells enriched from blood (not recorded which). These receptors originate from a man aged 35-49 years who had recovered from COVID-19.

The rearrangement joins TRBV5-1 to TRBJ1-1; D ambiguous. Germline assignment: CDR1 SGHRS and CDR2 YFSETQ. V shed 4 bases and J shed 2 bases, with 9 bases lying between them. The CDR3 contains 13 residues. Written as DNA, the CDR3 is TGCGCCAGCAGCATTGACTTAAACACTGAAGCTTTCTTT. Its protein product is CASSIDLNTEAFF. Full variable domain (outside the CDR3, taken from reference TRBV5-1 and TRBJ1-1): KAGVTQTPRYLIKTRGQQVTLSCSPISGHRSVSWYQQTPGQGLQFLFEYFSETQRNKGNFPGRFSGRQFSNSRSEMNVSTLELGDSALYLCASSIDLNTEAFFGQGTRLTVV.

This chain uses TRBV4-1 with TRBJ2-1; D unresolved. CDR3 length: 12 residues. The germline gives CDR1 MGHRA, CDR2 YSYEKL. V lost 4 bases and J lost 2, with 3 bases in between. This chain's CDR3 is CASSPTYNEQFF. The CDR3, as DNA: TGCGCCAGCAGCCCCACCTACAATGAGCAGTTCTTC.

In this sample, this clone turned up a few times. The chain employs TRBV19 and TRBJ2-5, with a tentative D call TRBD1 (6 bases). This CDR3 has 16 residues. V was cut by 6 bases and J by 4 bases, with 21 bases left in between. Germline V CDR1 and CDR2: LNHDA, SQIVND (reference sequence). The CDR3 region is CASRPSTGQLRETQYF. The CDR3 bases are TGTGCCAGTAGACCCTCGACGGGACAACTGCGAGAGACCCAGTACTTC.

CDR3 bases: TGTGCCAGCCGCCCTGACAGTTCGGGCGGCTACACCTTC. This encodes CASRPDSSGGYTF. The genes are TRBV2 and TRBJ1-2, with D maybe TRBD1 (5 bases). The V and J ends lost 8 bases and 8 bases respectively, with 18 bases between them. The CDR3 covers 13 residues. CDR1 and CDR2 from the germline V gene are SNHLY and FYNNEI.

The V gene is TRBV2, the J gene TRBJ2-5; a possible D gene is TRBD1 (5 bases). Per germline, CDR1 SNHLY and CDR2 FYNNEI. The CDR3 is 13 residues long. The V end lost 8 bases, the J end lost 1 base, and 11 bases lay between the germline ends. The CDR3 sequence: CASLRQGQETQYF. Written as DNA, the CDR3 is TGTGCCAGCCTGAGGCAGGGCCAAGAGACCCAGTACTTC.

This clone has more than one count but fewer than ten. V and J are TRBV5-1 and TRBJ1-5, with 8 bases matching TRBD1. The germline gives CDR1 SGHRS, CDR2 YFSETQ. J gave up 6 bases and V 0 bases, and 5 bases lay outside the gene matches. The CDR3 covers 15 residues. CDR3 coding DNA: TGCGCCAGCAGCTTGGACGGGACAGGTTTTCAGCCCCAGCATTTT. Protein: CASSLDGTGFQPQHF.

As DNA, the CDR3 is TGTGCCAGCAGCCGGACAGACCCATCGGGTGGCTACACCTTC. Its translation: CASSRTDPSGGYTF. The chain uses TRBV7-2 and TRBJ1-2, with D possibly being TRBD1 (6 bases). CDR3 length equals 14 residues. The V end was cut by 5 bases, the J end by 7 bases, with 17 bases between. Germline V CDR1 and CDR2: SGHTA, FQGNSA.

The CDR3 spells CASSFACSGQGDNEQFF. CDR3 sequence (DNA): TGTGCCAGCAGCTTCGCGTGTTCGGGACAGGGTGACAATGAGCAGTTCTTC. V and J are TRBV21-1 and TRBJ2-1; TRBD1 is taken as the D call from the table, unchecked against the DNA. TRBV21-1 is a pseudogene locus. The CDR3 sequence is 17 residues long.

The chain couples TRBV3-1 (or the pseudogene TRBV3-2) to TRBJ2-1, with 11 positions matching TRBD1. The CDR3 consists of 18 residues. Germline-derived CDR1 and CDR2 are LGHDT and YNNKEL (reference sequence). Unmatched junction bases numbered 13, after V lost 0 bases and J lost 9 bases. CDR3 sequence (DNA): TGTGCCAGCAGCCAAGAGGGAATAGGACAGGGGGCTTATAGTGAGCAGTTCTTC. Its protein product is CASSQEGIGQGAYSEQFF.

This clone was observed at least ten times. This chain uses TRBV27 with TRBJ1-2, with a weak D call TRBD1 (6 bases). The CDR3 covers 14 residues. Deletions cut 1 base from V and 7 bases from J, with 13 bases between. Germline V CDR1 and CDR2: MNHEY, SMNVEV (reference sequence). The chain's CDR3 is CASSLFTGMGGYTF. CDR3 in DNA: TGTGCCAGCAGTTTATTCACAGGGATGGGTGGCTACACCTTC.

This chain links TRBV5-1 with TRBJ1-4, with 9 bases matching TRBD1. V gave up 3 bases and J gave up 8 bases; unmatched junction bases: 11. The germline CDR1 and CDR2 sequences are SGHRS and YFSETQ. There are 16 residues in the CDR3. The DNA for the CDR3 is TGCGCCAGCAGCTCGGGACAACAGGGGGCAGGCGAAAAACTGTTTTTT. It codes for CASSSGQQGAGEKLFF.

This clone turned up a few times. The rearrangement links TRBV19 to TRBJ1-5, with 12 positions matching TRBD1. In germline, CDR1 is LNHDA, CDR2 SQIVND (reference sequence). The V and J ends lost 4 bases and 9 bases, in that order; junction bases with no gene match: 4. The CDR3 runs to 14 residues. The CDR3 loop is CASSTGTGGLPQHF. As DNA, the CDR3 is TGTGCCAGTAGTACCGGGACAGGGGGCCTGCCCCAGCATTTT.

This chain links TRBV5-1 with TRBJ1-1, with D possibly being TRBD1 (5 bases). The V and J ends lost 3 bases and 3 bases respectively, with 6 bases between them. This CDR3 has 12 residues. Per germline, CDR1 SGHRS and CDR2 YFSETQ. The CDR3 here is CASSWGDTEAFF. As DNA, the CDR3 is TGCGCCAGCAGCTGGGGGGACACTGAAGCTTTCTTT.

The chain couples TRBV11-2 to TRBJ2-7; 9 nucleotides agree with TRBD1. Germline lookup yields CDR1 SGHAT and CDR2 FQNNGV. The CDR3 consists of 13 residues. V shed 6 bases and J 6 bases; nucleotides not matched to a gene: 6. CDR3 sequence: CASSRGQGAEQYF. CDR3 bases: TGTGCCAGCAGTCGGGGACAGGGAGCCGAGCAGTACTTC.

The chain links TRBV15 to TRBJ1-2, with D possibly being TRBD1 (6 bases). Germline CDR1 reads LNHNV; CDR2 reads YYDKDF (reference sequence). The CDR3 totals 13 residues. V shed 5 bases and J shed 6 bases, with 13 bases lying between them. The CDR3 DNA is TGTGCCACCAGCGAACAGGGCGGGCATGGCTACACCTTC. It is translated as CATSEQGGHGYTF.

The rearrangement links TRBV27 to TRBJ2-6, with 8 bases matching TRBD1. The CDR3 has 17 amino acids. V trimming: 5 bases; J trimming: 0 bases; junction bases outside the gene matches: 6. Germline CDR1 and CDR2: MNHEY and SMNVEV (reference sequence). The CDR3 region has the DNA TGTGCCAGCAGTCCGGGACAGGCACCCTCTGGGGCCAACGTCCTGACTTTC. Translating gives CASSPGQAPSGANVLTF.

Only one count was recorded for this clone. The chain uses TRBV24-1 and TRBJ2-1, with 8 bases matching TRBD2. The CDR3 runs 15 residues. The germline CDR1 and CDR2 sequences are KGHDR and SFDVKD. V gave up 1 base and J gave up 8 bases; unmatched junction bases: 6. CDR3 loop: CATSDFSGGVDEQFF. CDR3 DNA: TGTGCCACCAGTGATTTCAGCGGGGGAGTCGATGAGCAGTTCTTC.